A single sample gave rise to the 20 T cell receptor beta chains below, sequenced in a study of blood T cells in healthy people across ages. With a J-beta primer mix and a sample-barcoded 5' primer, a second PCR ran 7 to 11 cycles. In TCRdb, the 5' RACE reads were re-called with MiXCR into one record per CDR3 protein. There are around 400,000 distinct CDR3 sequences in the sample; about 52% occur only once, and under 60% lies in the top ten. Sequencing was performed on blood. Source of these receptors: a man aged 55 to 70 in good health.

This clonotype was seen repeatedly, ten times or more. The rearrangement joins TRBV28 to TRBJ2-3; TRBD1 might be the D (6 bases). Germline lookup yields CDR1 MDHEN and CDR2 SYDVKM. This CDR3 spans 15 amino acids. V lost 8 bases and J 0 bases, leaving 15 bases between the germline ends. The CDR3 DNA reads TGTGCCAGCGGCCGACAGGCCTCTAGCACAGATACGCAGTATTTT. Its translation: CASGRQASSTDTQYF.

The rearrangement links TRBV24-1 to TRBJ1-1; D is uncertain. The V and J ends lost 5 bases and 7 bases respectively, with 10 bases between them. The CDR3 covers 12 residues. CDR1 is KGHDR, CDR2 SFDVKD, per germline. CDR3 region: CATSGTDREAFF. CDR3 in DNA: TGTGCCACCAGTGGCACAGACCGTGAAGCTTTCTTT.

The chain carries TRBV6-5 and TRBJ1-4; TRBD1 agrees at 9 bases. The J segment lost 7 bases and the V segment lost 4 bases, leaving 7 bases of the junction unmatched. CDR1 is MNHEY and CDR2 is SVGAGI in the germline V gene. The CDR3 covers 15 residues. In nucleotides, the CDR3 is TGTGCCAGCAGTTCCGCCGGGACAGGGACTGAAAAACTGTTTTTT. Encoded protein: CASSSAGTGTEKLFF.

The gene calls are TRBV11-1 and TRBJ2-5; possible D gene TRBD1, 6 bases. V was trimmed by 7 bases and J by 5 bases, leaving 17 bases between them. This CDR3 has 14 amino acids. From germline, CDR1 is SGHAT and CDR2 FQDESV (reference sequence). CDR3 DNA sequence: TGTGCCAGCAACTATCAGCCAGGGGCCGAGACCCAGTACTTC. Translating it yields CASNYQPGAETQYF.

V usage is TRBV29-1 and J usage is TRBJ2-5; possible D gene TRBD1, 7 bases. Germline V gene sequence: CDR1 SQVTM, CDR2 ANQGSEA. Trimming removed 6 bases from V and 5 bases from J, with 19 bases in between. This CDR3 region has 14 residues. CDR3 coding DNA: TGCAGCGTGTCGCTACTAGCAGGGGGGGAGACCCAGTACTTC. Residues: CSVSLLAGGETQYF. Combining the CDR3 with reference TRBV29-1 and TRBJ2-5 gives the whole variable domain SAVISQKPSRDICQRGTSLTIQCQVDSQVTMMFWYRQQPGQSLTLIATANQGSEATYESGFVIDKFPISRPNLTFSTLTVSNMSPEDSSIYLCSVSLLAGGETQYFGPGTRLLVL.

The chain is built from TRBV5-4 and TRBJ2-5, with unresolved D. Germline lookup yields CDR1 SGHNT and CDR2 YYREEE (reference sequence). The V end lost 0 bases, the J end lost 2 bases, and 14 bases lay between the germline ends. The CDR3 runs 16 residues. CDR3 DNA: TGTGCCAGCAGCTTGGCCAGCGAAACGTTTCAAGAGACCCAGTACTTC. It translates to CASSLASETFQETQYF. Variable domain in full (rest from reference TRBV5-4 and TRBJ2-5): ETGVTQSPTHLIKTRGQQVTLRCSSQSGHNTVSWYQQALGQGPQFIFQYYREEENGRGNFPPRFSGLQFPNYSSELNVNALELDDSALYLCASSLASETFQETQYFGPGTRLLVL.

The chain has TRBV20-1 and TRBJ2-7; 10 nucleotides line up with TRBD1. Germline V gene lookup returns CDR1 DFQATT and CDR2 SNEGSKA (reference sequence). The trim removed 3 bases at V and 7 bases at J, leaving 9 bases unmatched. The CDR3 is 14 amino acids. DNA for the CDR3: TGCAGTGCTAGTTCACCGGGACAGGGGAAAGAGCAGTACTTC. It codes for CSASSPGQGKEQYF.

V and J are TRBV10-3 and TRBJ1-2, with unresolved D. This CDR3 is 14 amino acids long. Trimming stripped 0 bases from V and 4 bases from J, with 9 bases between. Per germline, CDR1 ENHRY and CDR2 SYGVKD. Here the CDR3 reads CAISESLRLYGYTF. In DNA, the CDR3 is TGTGCCATCAGTGAGTCTTTGAGACTCTATGGCTACACCTTC.

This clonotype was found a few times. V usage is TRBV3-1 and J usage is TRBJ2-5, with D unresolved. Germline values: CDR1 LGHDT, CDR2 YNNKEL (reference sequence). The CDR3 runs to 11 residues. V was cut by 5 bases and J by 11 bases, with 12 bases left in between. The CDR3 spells CASSVAERQYF. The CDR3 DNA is TGTGCCAGCAGCGTCGCCGAGAGGCAGTACTTC.

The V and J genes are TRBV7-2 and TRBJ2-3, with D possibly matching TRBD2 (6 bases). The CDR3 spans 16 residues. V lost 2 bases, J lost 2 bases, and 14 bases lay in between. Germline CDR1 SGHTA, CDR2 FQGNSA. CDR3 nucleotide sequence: TGTGCCAGCAGCTTACACGGGAGTCAAATCACAGATACGCAGTATTTT. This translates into CASSLHGSQITDTQYF.

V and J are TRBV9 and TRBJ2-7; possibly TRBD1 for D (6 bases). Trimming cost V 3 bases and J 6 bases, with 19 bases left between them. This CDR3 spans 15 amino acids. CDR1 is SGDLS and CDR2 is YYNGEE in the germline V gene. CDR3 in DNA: TGTGCCAGCAGCGGTCGAGGGGCAGGGGTACGCGAGCAGTACTTC. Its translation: CASSGRGAGVREQYF.

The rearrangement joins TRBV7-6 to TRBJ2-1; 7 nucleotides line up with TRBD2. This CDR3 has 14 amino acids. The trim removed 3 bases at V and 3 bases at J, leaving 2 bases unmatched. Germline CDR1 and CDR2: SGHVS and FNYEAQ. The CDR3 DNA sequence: TGTGCCAGCAGCTTGGGGGGGTTCTACAATGAGCAGTTCTTC. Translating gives CASSLGGFYNEQFF.

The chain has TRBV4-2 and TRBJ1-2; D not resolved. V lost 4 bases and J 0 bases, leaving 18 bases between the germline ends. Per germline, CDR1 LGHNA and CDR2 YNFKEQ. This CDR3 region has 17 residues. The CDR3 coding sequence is TGTGCCAGCAGCCCCCCCCTGGCTGATACAGCTAACTATGGCTACACCTTC. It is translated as CASSPPLADTANYGYTF.

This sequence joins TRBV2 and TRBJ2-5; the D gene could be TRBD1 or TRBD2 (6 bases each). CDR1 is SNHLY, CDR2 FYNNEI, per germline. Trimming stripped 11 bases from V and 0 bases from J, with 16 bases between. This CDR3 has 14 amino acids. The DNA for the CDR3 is TGTGCCTCCAAGGGGGGAGAGAACCAAGAGACCCAGTACTTC. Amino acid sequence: CASKGGENQETQYF.

Here the CDR3 DNA reads TGTGCCAGCAGTCAACTAGCCTACAATGAGCAGTTCTTC. Translation gives CASSQLAYNEQFF. The V call is TRBV27, the J call TRBJ2-1, with D tentatively TRBD2 (5 bases). CDR1 is MNHEY and CDR2 is SMNVEV in the germline V gene (reference sequence). This CDR3 contains 13 residues. V was cut by 5 bases and J by 2 bases, with 7 bases left in between.

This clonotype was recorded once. DNA of the CDR3: TGTGCCAGCAGCCAAGATCGAGACTTTTATAATTCACCCCTCCACTTT. Protein sequence: CASSQDRDFYNSPLHF. This chain joins TRBV4-2 and TRBJ1-6; D remains unclear. V lost 0 bases, J lost 4 bases, and 10 bases lay in between. The CDR3 contains 16 residues. The germline V gene encodes CDR1 LGHNA and CDR2 YNFKEQ.

CDR3 region: CAISGTGETQHF. The CDR3 DNA reads TGTGCCATCAGCGGGACAGGGGAAACCCAGCATTTT. The chain couples TRBV10-3 to TRBJ1-5, with 10 bases matching TRBD1. The trim removed 6 bases at V and 11 bases at J, leaving 4 bases unmatched. The CDR3 contains 12 residues. CDR1 is ENHRY, CDR2 SYGVKD, per germline.

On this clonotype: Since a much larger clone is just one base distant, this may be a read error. Here the CDR3 reads CASTSLTSGGVETQFF. The CDR3 coding sequence is TGTGCCAGCACTTCTTTGACTAGCGGAGGGGTAGAGACCCAGTTCTTC. J is TRBJ2-5 and V is TRBV6-5; 9 nucleotides match TRBD2. The end of the DNA aligns better with TRBJ2-1, so the J call may be wrong. The CDR3 length is 16 residues. The V gene's germline CDR1 is MNHEY and CDR2 SVGAGI.

The CDR3 DNA follows: TGTGCCAGCAGTGCGGCCGGGACAGGGATGATGAATGAGCAGTTCTTC. It translates to CASSAAGTGMMNEQFF. The chain links TRBV6-4 to TRBJ2-1, with 9 bases fitting TRBD1. Germline CDR1 MRHNA, CDR2 SNTAGT. The CDR3 runs to 16 residues. Trimming removed 4 bases from V and 7 bases from J; junction bases left unmatched: 11.

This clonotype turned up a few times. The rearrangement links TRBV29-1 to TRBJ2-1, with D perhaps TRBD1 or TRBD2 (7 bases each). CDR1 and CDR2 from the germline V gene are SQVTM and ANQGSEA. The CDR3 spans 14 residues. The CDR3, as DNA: TGCACCACCAGGGGGGGCGGCTCCTACAATGAGCAGTTCTTC. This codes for CTTRGGGSYNEQFF.